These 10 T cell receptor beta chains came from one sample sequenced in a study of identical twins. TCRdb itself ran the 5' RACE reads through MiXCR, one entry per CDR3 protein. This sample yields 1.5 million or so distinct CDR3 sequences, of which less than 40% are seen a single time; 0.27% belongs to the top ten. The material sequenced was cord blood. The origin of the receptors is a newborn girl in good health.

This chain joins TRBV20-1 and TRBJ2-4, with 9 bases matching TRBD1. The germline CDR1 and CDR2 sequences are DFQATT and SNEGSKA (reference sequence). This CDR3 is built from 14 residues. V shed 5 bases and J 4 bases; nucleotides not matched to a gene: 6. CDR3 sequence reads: CSAARQGGKNIQYF. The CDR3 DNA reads TGCAGTGCTGCCAGACAGGGGGGAAAAAACATTCAGTACTTC.

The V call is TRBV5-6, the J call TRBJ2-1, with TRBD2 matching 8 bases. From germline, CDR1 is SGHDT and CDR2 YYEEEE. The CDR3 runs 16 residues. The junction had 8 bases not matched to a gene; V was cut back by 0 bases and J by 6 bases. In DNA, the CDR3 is TGTGCCAGCAGCTTGGCTGGCGGGGGGCGTGTCAATGAGCAGTTCTTC. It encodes CASSLAGGGRVNEQFF.

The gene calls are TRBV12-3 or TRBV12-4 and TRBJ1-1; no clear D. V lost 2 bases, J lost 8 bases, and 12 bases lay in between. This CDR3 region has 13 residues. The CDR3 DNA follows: TGTGCCAGCAGTTTAAAACTGAGGGTCGAAGCTTTCTTT. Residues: CASSLKLRVEAFF.

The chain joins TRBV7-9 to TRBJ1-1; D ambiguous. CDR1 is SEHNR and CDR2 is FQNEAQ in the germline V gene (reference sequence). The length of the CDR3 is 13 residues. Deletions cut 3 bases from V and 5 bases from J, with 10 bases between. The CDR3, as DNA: TGTGCCAGCAGCTTTACTCGGAGGACTGAAGCTTTCTTT. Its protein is CASSFTRRTEAFF.

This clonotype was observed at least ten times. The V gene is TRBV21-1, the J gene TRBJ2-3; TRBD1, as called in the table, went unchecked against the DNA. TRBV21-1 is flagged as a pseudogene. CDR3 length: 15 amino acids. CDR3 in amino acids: CASSKDRGRTDTQYF. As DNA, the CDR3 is TGTGCCAGCAGCAAAGACAGGGGGCGGACAGATACGCAGTATTTT.

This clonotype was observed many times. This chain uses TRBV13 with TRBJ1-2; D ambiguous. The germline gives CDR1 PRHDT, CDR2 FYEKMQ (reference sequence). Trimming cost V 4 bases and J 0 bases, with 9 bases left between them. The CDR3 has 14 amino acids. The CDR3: CASSSGPPNYGYTF. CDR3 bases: TGTGCCAGCAGCTCGGGCCCTCCTAACTATGGCTACACCTTC.

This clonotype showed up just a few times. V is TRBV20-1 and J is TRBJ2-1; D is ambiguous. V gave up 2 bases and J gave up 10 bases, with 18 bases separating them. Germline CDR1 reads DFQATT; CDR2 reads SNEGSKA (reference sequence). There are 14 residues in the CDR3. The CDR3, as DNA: TGCAGTGCTAGACGCCTGTCCTTTTATAGCGAGCAGTTCTTC. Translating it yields CSARRLSFYSEQFF.

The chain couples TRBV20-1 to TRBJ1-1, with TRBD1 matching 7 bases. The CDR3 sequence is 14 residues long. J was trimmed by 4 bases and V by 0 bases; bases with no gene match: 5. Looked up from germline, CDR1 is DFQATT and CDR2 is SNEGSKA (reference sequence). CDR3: CSARDLAGGTEAFF. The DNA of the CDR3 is TGCAGTGCTAGAGATCTGGCAGGGGGCACTGAAGCTTTCTTT.

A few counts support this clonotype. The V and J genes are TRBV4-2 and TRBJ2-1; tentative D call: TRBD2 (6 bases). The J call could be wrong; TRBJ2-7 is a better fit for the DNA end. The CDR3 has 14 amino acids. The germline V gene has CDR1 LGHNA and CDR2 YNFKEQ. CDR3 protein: CASRRGGLDNEQYF. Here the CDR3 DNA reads TGTGCCAGCAGGCGGGGAGGATTGGACAATGAGCAGTACTTC.

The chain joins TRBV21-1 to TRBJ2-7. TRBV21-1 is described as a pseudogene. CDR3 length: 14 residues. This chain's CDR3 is CASSKKKETYEQYF. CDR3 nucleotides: TGTGCCAGCAGCAAAAAAAAAGAGACCTACGAGCAGTACTTC.